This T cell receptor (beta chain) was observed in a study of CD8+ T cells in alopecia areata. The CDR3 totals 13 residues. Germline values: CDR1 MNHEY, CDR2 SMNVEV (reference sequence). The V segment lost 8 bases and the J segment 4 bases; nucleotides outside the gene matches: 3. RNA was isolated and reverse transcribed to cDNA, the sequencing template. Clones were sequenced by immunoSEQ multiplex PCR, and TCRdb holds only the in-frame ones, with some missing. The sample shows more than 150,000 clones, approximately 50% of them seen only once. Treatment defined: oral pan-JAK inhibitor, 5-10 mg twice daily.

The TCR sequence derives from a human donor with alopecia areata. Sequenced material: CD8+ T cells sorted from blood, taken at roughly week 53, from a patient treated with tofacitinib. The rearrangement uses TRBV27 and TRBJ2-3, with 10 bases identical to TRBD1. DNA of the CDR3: TGTGCCAGCCCCGACAGGGGGCCAGATACGCAGTATTTT. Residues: CASPDRGPDTQYF.